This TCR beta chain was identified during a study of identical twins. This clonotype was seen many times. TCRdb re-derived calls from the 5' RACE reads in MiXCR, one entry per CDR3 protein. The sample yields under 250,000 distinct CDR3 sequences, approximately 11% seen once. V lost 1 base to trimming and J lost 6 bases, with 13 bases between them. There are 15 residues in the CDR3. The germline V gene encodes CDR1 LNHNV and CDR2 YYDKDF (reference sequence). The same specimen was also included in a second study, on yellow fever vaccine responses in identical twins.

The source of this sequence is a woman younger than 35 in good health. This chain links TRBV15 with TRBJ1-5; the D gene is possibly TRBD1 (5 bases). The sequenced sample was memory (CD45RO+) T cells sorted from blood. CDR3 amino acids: CATSRGREGGQPQHF. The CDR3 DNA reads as TGTGCCACCAGCAGAGGCAGGGAGGGAGGTCAGCCCCAGCATTTT.